This TCR beta chain was recovered during a study of blood T cell repertoires in COVID-19. Here immunoSEQ multiplex PCR was the method, and the copy in TCRdb shows in-frame clones only, minus some. The table has around 310,000 clones, 85% to 90% seen once. Each participant's cohort was designated according to participant-reported clinical history. Trimming removed 1 base from V and 5 bases from J; junction bases left unmatched: 13. Germline V gene data show CDR1 as SGHVS and CDR2 as FNYEAQ. There are 18 residues in the CDR3. This clone was found once. The chain carries TRBV7-6 and TRBJ2-1; TRBD2 matches at 8 bases. Input material: PBMCs or T cells enriched from blood (not recorded which). This clonotype originated in a woman between 25 and 40 years old who had recovered from COVID-19. The CDR3 nucleotides are TGTGCCAGCAGCTTAGTGGTTGGTGGGACTAGGTTCCACAATGAGCAGTTCTTC. Translation gives CASSLVVGGTRFHNEQFF.